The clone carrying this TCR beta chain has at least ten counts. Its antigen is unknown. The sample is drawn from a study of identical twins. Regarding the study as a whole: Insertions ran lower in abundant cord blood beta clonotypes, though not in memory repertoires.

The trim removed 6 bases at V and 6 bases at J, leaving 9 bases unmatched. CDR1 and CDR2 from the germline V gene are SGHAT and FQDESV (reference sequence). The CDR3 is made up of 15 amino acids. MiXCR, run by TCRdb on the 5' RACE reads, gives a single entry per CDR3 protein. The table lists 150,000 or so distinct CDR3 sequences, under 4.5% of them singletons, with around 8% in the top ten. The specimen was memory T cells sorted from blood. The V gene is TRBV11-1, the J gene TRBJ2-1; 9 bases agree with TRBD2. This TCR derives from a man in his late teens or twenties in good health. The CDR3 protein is CASSYRLAAINEQFF. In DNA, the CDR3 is TGTGCCAGCAGTTATCGACTAGCGGCCATCAATGAGCAGTTCTTC.